The present T cell receptor beta chain was sequenced within a study of T cells in Graves' hyperthyroidism and ophthalmopathy. Study context: Initial diagnosis, before any treatment, was when peripheral blood was collected.

Notes on the study in general: Most thyroid-expanded clonotypes above 0.001 were also found in blood.

Amplified regions were TCR beta CDR3 sequences from RNA transcripts. HTBI primers drove first-round RT-PCR of the TCR CDR3. One entry per CDR3 protein, called by TCRdb with MiXCR from the multiplex PCR reads. The repertoire holds some 490,000 distinct CDR3 sequences, 16% seen once, with less than 30% in the top ten. In making diagnoses, clinical symptoms, serum thyroxine and TRAb, thyroid ultrasound and orbital computed tomography were all used. From more than 8 ml of fresh peripheral blood, PBMCs were isolated. CDR3 length equals 13 residues. Germline V gene lookup returns CDR1 MRHNA and CDR2 SNTAGT. Trimming shortened V by 8 bases and J by 3 bases, and 10 bases separated the two germline ends. Only one count was recorded for this clonotype. What it binds is unknown.

The TCR sequence derives from a woman aged 25 to 39 with Graves' ophthalmopathy. The sequencing input was blood. V gene TRBV6-4 combines with J gene TRBJ2-2, with D unclear. CDR3 residues: CASGHGDTGELFF. CDR3 bases: TGTGCCAGCGGTCATGGAGACACCGGGGAGCTGTTTTTT.